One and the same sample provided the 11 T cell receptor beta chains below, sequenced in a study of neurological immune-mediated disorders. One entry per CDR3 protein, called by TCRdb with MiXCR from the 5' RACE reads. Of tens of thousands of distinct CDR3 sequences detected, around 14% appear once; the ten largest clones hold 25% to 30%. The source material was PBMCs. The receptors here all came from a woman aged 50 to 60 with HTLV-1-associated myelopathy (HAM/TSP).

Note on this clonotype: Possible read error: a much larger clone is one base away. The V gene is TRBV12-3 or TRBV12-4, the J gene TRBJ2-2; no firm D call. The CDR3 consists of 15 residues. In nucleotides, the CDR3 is TGTGTCAGCAGTTTAAGATCCGCGAACACCGGGGAGCTGTTTTTT. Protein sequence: CVSSLRSANTGELFF.

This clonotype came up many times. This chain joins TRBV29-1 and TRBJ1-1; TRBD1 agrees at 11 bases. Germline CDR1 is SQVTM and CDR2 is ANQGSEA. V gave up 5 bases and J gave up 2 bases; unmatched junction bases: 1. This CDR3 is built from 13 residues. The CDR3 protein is CSVRTGGNTEAFF. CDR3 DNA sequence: TGCAGCGTTAGGACAGGGGGCAACACTGAAGCTTTCTTT.

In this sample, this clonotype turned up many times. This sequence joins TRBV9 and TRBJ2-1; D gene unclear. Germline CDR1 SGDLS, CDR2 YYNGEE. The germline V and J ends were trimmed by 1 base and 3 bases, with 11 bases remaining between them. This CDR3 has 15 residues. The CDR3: CASSVSPQNYNEQFF. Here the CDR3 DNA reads TGTGCCAGCAGCGTAAGTCCCCAAAACTACAATGAGCAGTTCTTC.

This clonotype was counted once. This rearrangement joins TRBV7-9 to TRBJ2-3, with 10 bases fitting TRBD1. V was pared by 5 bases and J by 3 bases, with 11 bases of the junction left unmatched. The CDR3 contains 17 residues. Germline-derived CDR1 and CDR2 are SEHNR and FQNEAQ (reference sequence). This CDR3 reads CASSRPPGTGVTDTQYF. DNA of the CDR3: TGTGCCAGCAGCCGGCCCCCCGGGACAGGGGTGACAGATACGCAGTATTTT. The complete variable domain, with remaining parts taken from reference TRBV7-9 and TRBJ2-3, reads DTGVSQNPRHKITKRGQNVTFRCDPISEHNRLYWYRQTLGQGPEFLTYFQNEAQLEKSRLLSDRFSAERPKGSFSTLEIQRTEQGDSAMYLCASSRPPGTGVTDTQYFGPGTRLTVL.

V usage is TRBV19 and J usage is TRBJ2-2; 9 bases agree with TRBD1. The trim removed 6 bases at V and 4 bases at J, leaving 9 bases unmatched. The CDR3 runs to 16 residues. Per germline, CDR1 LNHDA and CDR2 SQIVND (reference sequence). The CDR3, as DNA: TGTGCCAGTAGGCCAAGCCAACAGGGGGCCACCGGGGAGCTGTTTTTT. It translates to CASRPSQQGATGELFF.

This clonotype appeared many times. The CDR3 loop reads CASSLDTYSPLHF. The CDR3 nucleotides are TGCGCCAGCAGCTTGGACACGTATTCACCCCTCCACTTT. The rearrangement joins TRBV5-1 to TRBJ1-6, with D unresolved. Trimming took off 0 bases at V and 8 bases at J, with 6 bases between the two ends. There are 13 residues in the CDR3. The germline CDR1 and CDR2 sequences are SGHRS and YFSETQ.

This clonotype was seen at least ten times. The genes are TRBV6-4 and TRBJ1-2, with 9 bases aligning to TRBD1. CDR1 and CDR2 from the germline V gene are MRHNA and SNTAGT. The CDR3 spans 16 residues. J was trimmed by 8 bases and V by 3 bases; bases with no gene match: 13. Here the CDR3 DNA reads TGTGCCAGCAGTGATCAACCGGGACAGGGAATGGGCGGCTACACCTTC. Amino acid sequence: CASSDQPGQGMGGYTF.

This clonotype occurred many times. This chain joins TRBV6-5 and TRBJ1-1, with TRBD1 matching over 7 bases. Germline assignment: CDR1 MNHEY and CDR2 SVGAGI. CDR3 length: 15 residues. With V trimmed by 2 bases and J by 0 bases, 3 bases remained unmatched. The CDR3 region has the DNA TGTGCCAGCAGTTACGTAGGGGGCCTGAACACTGAAGCTTTCTTT. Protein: CASSYVGGLNTEAFF.

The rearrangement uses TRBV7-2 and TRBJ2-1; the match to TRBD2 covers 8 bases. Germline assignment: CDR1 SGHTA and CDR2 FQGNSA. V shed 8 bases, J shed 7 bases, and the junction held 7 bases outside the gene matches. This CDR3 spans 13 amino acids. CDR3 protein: CASCSLAGNEQFF. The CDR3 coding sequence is TGTGCCAGCTGCTCATTAGCGGGGAATGAGCAGTTCTTC.

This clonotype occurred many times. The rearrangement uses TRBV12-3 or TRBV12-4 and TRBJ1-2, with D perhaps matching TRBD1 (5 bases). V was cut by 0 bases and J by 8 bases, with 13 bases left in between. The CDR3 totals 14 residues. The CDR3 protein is CASSLAVGAGGYTF. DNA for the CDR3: TGTGCCAGCAGTTTAGCGGTAGGGGCGGGAGGCTACACCTTC.

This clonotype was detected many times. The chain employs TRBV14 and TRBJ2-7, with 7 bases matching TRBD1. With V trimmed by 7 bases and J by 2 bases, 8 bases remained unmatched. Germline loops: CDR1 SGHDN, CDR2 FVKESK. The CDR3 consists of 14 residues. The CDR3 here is CASTTPGTAYEQYF. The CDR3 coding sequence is TGTGCCAGCACCACTCCCGGGACAGCCTACGAGCAGTACTTC.